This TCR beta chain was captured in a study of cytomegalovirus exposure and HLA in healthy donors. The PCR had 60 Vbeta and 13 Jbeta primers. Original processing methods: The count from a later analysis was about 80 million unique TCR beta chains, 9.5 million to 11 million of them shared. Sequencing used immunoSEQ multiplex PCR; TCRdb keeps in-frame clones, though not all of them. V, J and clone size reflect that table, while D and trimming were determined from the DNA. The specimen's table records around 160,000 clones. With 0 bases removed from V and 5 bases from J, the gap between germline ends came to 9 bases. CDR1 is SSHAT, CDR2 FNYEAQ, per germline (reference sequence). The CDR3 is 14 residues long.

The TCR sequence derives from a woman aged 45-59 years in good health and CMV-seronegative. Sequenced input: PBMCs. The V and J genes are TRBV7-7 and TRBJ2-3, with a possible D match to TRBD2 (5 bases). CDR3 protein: CASSLAGVKDTQYF. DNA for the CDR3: TGTGCCAGCAGCTTAGCGGGAGTGAAAGATACGCAGTATTTT.